This T cell receptor beta chain was observed in a study of blood T cells in healthy people across ages. The study, taken as a whole, reports: Estimated diversity that came from one million T cells was considered an underestimate. Naive and antigen-experienced cells could not be conclusively compared, given unsorted PBMCs.

Alongside a J-beta primer mix, a sample-barcoded 5' primer served in a second PCR lasting about 7 to 12 cycles. TCRdb re-called the 5' RACE reads with MiXCR, one entry per CDR3 protein. The repertoire holds some 710,000 distinct CDR3 sequences, with 35% to 50% as singletons. Isolating PBMCs gave at least 7 million of these cells per sample. About this clonotype itself: The antigen is unknown. An end of the junction does not agree with germline; a read error may underlie this.

The CDR3 loop spans 13 amino acids. The specimen was blood. The chain uses TRBV12-3 or TRBV12-4 and TRBJ2-5; D is possibly TRBD2 (6 bases). The source of this sequence is a man of 80 years or more in good health. Here the CDR3 reads CACSLLGRETQYF. The CDR3 nucleotides read TGTGCCTGCAGTTTATTGGGGAGGGAGACCCAGTACTTC.